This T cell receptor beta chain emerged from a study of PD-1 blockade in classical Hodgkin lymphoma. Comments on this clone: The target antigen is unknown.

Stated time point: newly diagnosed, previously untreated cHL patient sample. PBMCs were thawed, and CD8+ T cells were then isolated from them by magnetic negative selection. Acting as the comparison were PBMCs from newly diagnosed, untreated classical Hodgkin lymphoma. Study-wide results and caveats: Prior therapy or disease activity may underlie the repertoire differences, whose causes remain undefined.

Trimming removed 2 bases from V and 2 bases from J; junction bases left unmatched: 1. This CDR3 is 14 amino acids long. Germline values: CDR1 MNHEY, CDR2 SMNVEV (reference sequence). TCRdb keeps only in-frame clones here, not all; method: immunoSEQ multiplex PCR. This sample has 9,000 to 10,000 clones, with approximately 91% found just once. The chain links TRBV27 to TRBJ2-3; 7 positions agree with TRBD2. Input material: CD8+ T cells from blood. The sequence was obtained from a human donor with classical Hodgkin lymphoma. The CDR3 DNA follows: TGTGCCAGCAGTTTAAGGGACTACACAGATACGCAGTATTTT. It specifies CASSLRDYTDTQYF.